The clone carrying this T cell receptor beta chain was counted many times. The data stem from a study of T-cell reconstitution after alpha-beta-depleted transplantation in children. This sample's TCRbeta library carried unique molecular identifier barcodes. TCRdb analysed the PCR reads with MiXCR anew, one entry per CDR3 protein. Here the sample spans approximately 100,000 distinct CDR3 sequences, 12% being singletons. Trimming at V came to 1 base and at J to 6 bases, leaving 0 bases not matched to a gene. CDR1 and CDR2 (germline): LGHNA, YNFKEQ. This CDR3 is 14 amino acids long. The sequencing used PBMCs from the stem cell graft donor, collected from the stem cell graft. The V gene is TRBV4-2, the J gene TRBJ2-1; 10 nucleotides line up with TRBD1. The sequence derives from a human donor who donated a stem cell graft to a child with inherited bone marrow failure. The CDR3 spells CASSQGDRGNEQFF. The CDR3, as DNA: TGTGCCAGCAGCCAAGGGGACAGGGGCAATGAGCAGTTCTTC.